A selection of T cell receptor beta chains follows, all from one sample in a study of T-cell memory formation after mild COVID-19. One entry per CDR3 protein, called by TCRdb with MiXCR from the 5' RACE reads. The data show 400,000 or so distinct CDR3 sequences, 20% seen once. The sample was PBMCs or a T cell subset sorted from them (not recorded which). These receptors all come from an adult woman who had mild COVID-19 (a few samples of this study predate the infection). Cell type and time point are not known. The conserved cysteine and the conserved F or W are not part of the CDR3 here. Each record gives: clone size, J gene, V gene, CDR3 protein. Not all rows give a size; the values are once, few, many and, for expanded clones, a class.

few TRBJ2-1 TRBV20-1 SARYSYEQF
- TRBJ2-7 TRBV7-9 ASSRPLGVASGTYEQY
few TRBJ2-2 TRBV30 ASTTPSGELF
- TRBJ1-6 TRBV7-2 ASSPFLVDSSYNSPLH
many TRBJ2-1 TRBV24-1 ATSEYTDSYNEQF
- TRBJ2-7 TRBV5-5 ASSTSPGTGIYEQY
few TRBJ1-4 TRBV7-8 ASSPGPFATNEKLF
few TRBJ2-2 TRBV5-1 ASSLGGGITGELF
- TRBJ2-5 TRBV20-1 SAPTSGNFQETQY
- TRBJ2-7 TRBV18 ASSHYLTGGYEQY
- TRBJ2-2 TRBV25-1 ASSAWGRETGELF
- TRBJ1-5 TRBV21-1 ASSKVRGGDSNQPQH
- TRBJ2-1 TRBV5-1 ASSEGLAGVDEQF
- TRBJ2-1 TRBV7-2 ASSLSPLRGYNEQF
- TRBJ2-7 TRBV7-9 ASSQGTSGMDEQY
few TRBJ2-1 TRBV5-1 ASSSRSGENEQF
few TRBJ2-3 TRBV7-2 ASSLRVSLAGDVTDTQY
- TRBJ1-5 TRBV15 ATSREGGRVGQPQH
- TRBJ2-5 TRBV7-2 ASSLGTGGQETQY